The 10 T cell receptor beta chains listed next were all sequenced from one sample in a study of blood T cell repertoires in COVID-19. Repertoires were generated with immunoSEQ multiplex PCR, while TCRdb's copy carries only in-frame clones and drops some. The sample records 120,000 to 150,000 clones, roughly 84% being singletons. The specimen sequenced was PBMCs or T cells enriched from blood (not recorded which). The receptors were gathered from a woman aged 50 to 60 who had been exposed to COVID-19.

In its sample, this clone was seen a few times. This rearrangement joins TRBV25-1 to TRBJ1-4; D is possibly TRBD1 (6 bases). Trimming shortened V by 2 bases and J by 13 bases, and 17 bases separated the two germline ends. CDR1 MGHDK and CDR2 SYGVNS come from the germline V gene. This CDR3 spans 14 amino acids. The DNA of the CDR3 is TGTGCCAGCAGTGAACGGGGGGCTGTTGCATCACTGTTTTTT. It encodes CASSERGAVASLFF. Looking up the rest from reference TRBV25-1 and TRBJ1-4 gives the full variable domain: EADIYQTPRYLVIGTGKKITLECSQTMGHDKMYWYQQDPGMELHLIHYSYGVNSTEKGDLSSESTVSRIRTEHFPLTLESARPSHTSQYLCASSERGAVASLFFGSGTQLSVL.

CDR3: CASSQPAAEQFF. CDR3 DNA sequence: TGTGCCAGCAGTCAACCCGCGGCGGAGCAGTTCTTC. The chain uses TRBV12-3 or TRBV12-4 and TRBJ2-1; D gene uncertain. The CDR3 totals 12 residues. Trimming shortened V by 5 bases and J by 10 bases, and 12 bases separated the two germline ends.

CDR3 sequence reads: CASSPVGPPETQYF. The CDR3 coding sequence is TGTGCCAGCAGCCCAGTGGGCCCGCCGGAGACCCAGTACTTC. The chain couples TRBV7-2 to TRBJ2-5; D gene ambiguous. Trimming took 5 bases from V and 5 from J, leaving 15 bases between them. The CDR3 is made up of 14 amino acids. Looked up from germline, CDR1 is SGHTA and CDR2 is FQGNSA.

The V call is TRBV25-1, the J call TRBJ2-1, with D possibly matching TRBD2 (5 bases). Germline V gene sequence: CDR1 MGHDK, CDR2 SYGVNS. V was cut by 10 bases and J by 4 bases, with 11 bases left in between. The CDR3 runs to 12 residues. The chain's CDR3 is CATNGVYNEQFF. The CDR3 DNA follows: TGTGCCACCAACGGGGTGTACAATGAGCAGTTCTTC.

The genes are TRBV30 and TRBJ1-1; D gene unclear. The CDR3 has 13 residues. The V end was cut by 0 bases, the J end by 5 bases, with 10 bases between. Germline CDR1 and CDR2: GTSNPN and SVGIG (reference sequence). CDR3 amino acids: CAWSVNGGTEAFF. CDR3 coding DNA: TGTGCCTGGAGTGTAAATGGAGGGACTGAAGCTTTCTTT.

This clone was counted only a few times. The chain combines TRBV30 with TRBJ1-6; unclear D gene. CDR3 length equals 19 residues. CDR1 and CDR2 (germline): GTSNPN, SVGIG (reference sequence). Trimming pared 0 bases from V and 4 bases from J, leaving 22 bases between. CDR3 residues: CAWSVCTTSRRSYNSPLHF. For the CDR3, the DNA is TGTGCCTGGAGTGTATGTACCACGAGCCGGAGGAGTTATAATTCACCCCTCCACTTT.

The rearrangement joins TRBV4-3 to TRBJ2-7; possibly TRBD2 for D (6 bases). The CDR3 has 14 amino acids. Germline CDR1 and CDR2: LGHNA and YSLEER. V was cut by 3 bases and J by 3 bases, with 12 bases left in between. In DNA form, the CDR3 reads TGCGCCAGCAGCCAGGAGGGGCTCTACTACGAGCAGTACTTC. It specifies CASSQEGLYYEQYF.

V is TRBV29-1 and J is TRBJ1-5; TRBD1 matches at 7 bases. CDR1 is SQVTM and CDR2 is ANQGSEA in the germline V gene. Trimming removed 6 bases from V and 2 bases from J; junction bases left unmatched: 4. The CDR3 is 13 residues long. The CDR3 bases are TGCAGCGTGAAGACAGGGCGCAATCAGCCCCAGCATTTT. It encodes CSVKTGRNQPQHF. The whole variable domain, remainder taken from reference TRBV29-1 and TRBJ1-5, is SAVISQKPSRDICQRGTSLTIQCQVDSQVTMMFWYRQQPGQSLTLIATANQGSEATYESGFVIDKFPISRPNLTFSTLTVSNMSPEDSSIYLCSVKTGRNQPQHFGDGTRLSIL.

This chain joins TRBV2 and TRBJ1-5; TRBD1 matches at 7 bases. With 5 bases clipped from V and 2 bases from J, the junction kept 6 bases outside the gene matches. Germline CDR1 is SNHLY and CDR2 is FYNNEI. The CDR3 loop spans 15 amino acids. In nucleotides, the CDR3 is TGTGCCAGCAGTTACGACAGGGCTGGCAATCAGCCCCAGCATTTT. Translation: CASSYDRAGNQPQHF. Variable domain in full (rest from reference TRBV2 and TRBJ1-5): EPEVTQTPSHQVTQMGQEVILRCVPISNHLYFYWYRQILGQKVEFLVSFYNNEISEKSEIFDDQFSVERPDGSNFTLKIRSTKLEDSAMYFCASSYDRAGNQPQHFGDGTRLSIL.

V gene TRBV29-1 combines with J gene TRBJ2-7, with D possibly TRBD2 on 6 matching bases. Trimming removed 5 bases at V and 5 bases at J, with 13 bases between. The germline V gene has CDR1 SQVTM and CDR2 ANQGSEA. This CDR3 comprises 12 residues. CDR3 loop: CSVFGGFHEQYF. The CDR3 coding sequence is TGCAGCGTTTTCGGAGGGTTTCACGAGCAGTACTTC.